Sequencing of this TCR beta chain was carried out in a study of T cell repertoires in cytomegalovirus infection. Whole-study context: Indicated by public TCR beta signatures were CMV infection and matching HLA type. The study, taken as a whole, reports: Based on cumulative public TCR beta family frequency, carriers of CMV plus the relevant HLA were identified.

On this clonotype itself: Its antigen is currently unknown.

Each CDR3 protein is one row after TCRdb ran MiXCR on the reads. The sample carries more than 250,000 distinct CDR3 sequences, 20% to 25% recorded once. This sequence was found in a human donor in good health (CMV status not recorded). Some clones in this sample may be carry-over from other donors' samples. The sequences come from cultured PBMCs, collected from culture after CMV antigen stimulation.

The DNA of the CDR3 is TGTGCCAGCAGCTTTGCACCCCGGGACAGTGCTGAGCAGTTCTTC. Protein sequence: CASSFAPRDSAEQFF. The rearrangement uses TRBV7-2 and TRBJ2-1, with 7 bases lining up with TRBD1. V lost 3 bases to trimming and J lost 9 bases; unmatched junction nucleotides: 11. The CDR3 has 15 residues. From germline, CDR1 is SGHTA and CDR2 FQGNSA. Supplemented by reference TRBV7-2 and TRBJ2-1, the full variable domain reads GAGVSQSPSNKVTEKGKDVELRCDPISGHTALYWYRQSLGQGLEFLIYFQGNSAPDKSGLPSDRFSAERTGGSVSTLTIQRTQQEDSAVYLCASSFAPRDSAEQFFGPGTRLTVL.